The 29 T cell receptor beta chains in this list originate from one sample, sequenced in a study of blood T cell repertoires in COVID-19. Profiling relied on immunoSEQ multiplex PCR, and the TCRdb table lists in-frame clones only, not all of them. The data hold approximately 230,000 clones, with approximately 80% observed a single time. Sequenced material: peripheral blood. These receptors were taken from a man aged 80 or over with acute or convalescent COVID-19.

This chain links TRBV2 with TRBJ2-7; 13 bases align to TRBD2. V dropped 5 bases and J dropped 3; count of bases not matched to a gene: 1. This CDR3 spans 14 amino acids. Germline CDR1 reads SNHLY; CDR2 reads FYNNEI. CDR3 sequence: CASSRTSGSYEQYF. CDR3 sequence (DNA): TGTGCCAGCAGTAGGACTAGCGGGAGCTACGAGCAGTACTTC.

This clone has a single count. The rearrangement joins TRBV5-4 to TRBJ1-6; the D gene is possibly TRBD1 (6 bases). The V gene's germline CDR1 is SGHNT and CDR2 YYREEE (reference sequence). There are 17 residues in the CDR3. The V gene lost 0 bases and the J gene lost 8 bases, with 18 bases spanning the gap. The DNA for the CDR3 is TGTGCCAGCAGCTTGGCGTATAGGAACAGGGTGGATTCACCCCTCCACTTT. This codes for CASSLAYRNRVDSPLHF.

The chain combines TRBV4-1 with TRBJ2-3, with TRBD2 matching over 16 bases. Germline CDR1 is MGHRA and CDR2 is YSYEKL. The ends lost 0 bases at V and 3 bases at J; junction bases unmatched: 6. This CDR3 is built from 19 residues. This CDR3 reads CASSQDPGLAGGGTDTQYF. CDR3 coding DNA: TGCGCCAGCAGCCAAGATCCGGGACTAGCGGGAGGGGGGACAGATACGCAGTATTTT.

This chain connects TRBV4-2 to TRBJ2-5; 7 bases align to TRBD1. V dropped 4 bases and J dropped 4; count of bases not matched to a gene: 9. Germline loops: CDR1 LGHNA, CDR2 YNFKEQ. The CDR3 runs 15 residues. In DNA, the CDR3 is TGTGCCAGCAGCCCCGGGACAGTACATGGAGAGACCCAGTACTTC. Protein: CASSPGTVHGETQYF.

Comments on this clone: This same CDR3 is encoded by further DNA sequences in the sample. This chain joins TRBV28 and TRBJ1-2; D unresolved. Per germline, CDR1 MDHEN and CDR2 SYDVKM. The CDR3 is 11 residues long. V was shortened by 6 bases and J by 2 bases, with 4 bases between the two germline ends. CDR3 residues: CASSPNYGYTF. For the CDR3, the DNA is TGTGCCAGCAGCCCGAACTATGGCTACACCTTC.

The chain links TRBV5-1 to TRBJ2-1; D remains ambiguous. CDR1 is SGHRS and CDR2 is YFSETQ in the germline V gene. V was shortened by 2 bases and J by 8 bases, with 5 bases between the two germline ends. The CDR3 loop spans 11 amino acids. CDR3 residues: CASSLTDEQFF. The CDR3 DNA is TGCGCCAGCAGCTTAACAGATGAGCAGTTCTTC.

The chain couples TRBV9 to TRBJ2-7, with TRBD1 matching 9 bases. The V gene end was trimmed by 0 bases and the J gene end by 3 bases; junction bases not matched to a gene: 7. From germline, CDR1 is SGDLS and CDR2 YYNGEE. The CDR3 spans 16 residues. CDR3 amino acids: CASSVGGTGRIYEQYF. The CDR3 DNA follows: TGTGCCAGCAGCGTAGGTGGGACAGGGAGGATCTACGAGCAGTACTTC.

This chain joins TRBV4-2 and TRBJ1-2, with 7 nucleotides matching TRBD1. The CDR3 covers 16 residues. The germline V gene has CDR1 LGHNA and CDR2 YNFKEQ. After removal of 0 bases from V and 7 bases from J, the junction contained 11 bases not matched to a gene. Written as DNA, the CDR3 is TGTGCCAGCAGCCAAGATTGGGGCAGGGGGGACAGTGGCTACACCTTC. Its protein product is CASSQDWGRGDSGYTF.

The chain employs TRBV11-2 and TRBJ2-7; TRBD2 agrees at 15 bases. This CDR3 is 17 amino acids long. V lost 5 bases to trimming and J lost 0 bases; unmatched junction nucleotides: 5. CDR1 is SGHAT, CDR2 FQNNGV, per germline. CDR3 in DNA: TGTGCCAGCAGCACCGGACTAGCGGGGGGGAGCTCCTACGAGCAGTACTTC. Translating it yields CASSTGLAGGSSYEQYF.

This sequence joins TRBV6-1 and TRBJ1-2; no reliable D call. There are 13 residues in the CDR3. CDR1 is MNHNS, CDR2 SASEGT, per germline. V was trimmed by 3 bases and J by 1 base, leaving 6 bases between them. The CDR3 region has the DNA TGTGCCAGCAGTGAGACATTTAACTATGGCTACACCTTC. It translates to CASSETFNYGYTF.

Here the CDR3 reads CASSLGSNSPLHF. The DNA of the CDR3 is TGTGCCAGCAGCTTAGGGAGCAATTCACCCCTCCACTTT. The chain employs TRBV11-3 and TRBJ1-6; D gene uncertain. The germline V gene encodes CDR1 SGHNT and CDR2 YENEEA. This CDR3 is built from 13 residues. Trimming took 1 base from V and 7 from J, leaving 5 bases between them. Complete variable domain (other parts from reference TRBV11-3 and TRBJ1-6): EAGVVQSPRYKIIEKKQPVAFWCNPISGHNTLYWYLQNLGQGPELLIRYENEEAVDDSQLPKDRFSAERLKGVDSTLKIQPAELGDSAVYLCASSLGSNSPLHFGNGTRLTVT.

This clone occurred once. V and J are TRBV7-8 and TRBJ2-7, with unresolved D. The V end was cut by 2 bases, the J end by 3 bases, with 8 bases between. The CDR3 is 13 amino acids. In germline, CDR1 is SGHVS, CDR2 FQNEAQ. CDR3 region: CASSLPRYYEQYF. CDR3 DNA sequence: TGTGCCAGCAGCTTACCTAGATACTACGAGCAGTACTTC.

This chain links TRBV5-1 with TRBJ1-1; no clear D gene. Trimming removed 1 base at V and 4 bases at J, with 8 bases between. This CDR3 is 13 amino acids long. Germline CDR1 and CDR2: SGHRS and YFSETQ. CDR3 loop: CASSLSRITEAFF. In nucleotides, the CDR3 is TGCGCCAGCAGCTTGTCCAGAATCACTGAAGCTTTCTTT.

CDR3 amino acids: CASSTQTGGHYEQYF. The CDR3 nucleotides read TGTGCCAGCAGCACGCAGACAGGGGGGCATTATGAGCAGTACTTC. This chain joins TRBV5-4 and TRBJ2-7, with 9 nucleotides matching TRBD1. Germline CDR1 and CDR2: SGHNT and YYREEE (reference sequence). The J segment lost 7 bases and the V segment lost 4 bases, leaving 12 bases of the junction unmatched. This CDR3 comprises 15 residues. Full variable domain (rest looked up from reference TRBV5-4 and TRBJ2-7): ETGVTQSPTHLIKTRGQQVTLRCSSQSGHNTVSWYQQALGQGPQFIFQYYREEENGRGNFPPRFSGLQFPNYSSELNVNALELDDSALYLCASSTQTGGHYEQYFGPGTRLTVT.

The rearrangement uses TRBV28 and TRBJ1-6; tentative D call: TRBD1 (5 bases). Trimming removed 4 bases at V and 12 bases at J, with 7 bases between. The germline V gene encodes CDR1 MDHEN and CDR2 SYDVKM. This CDR3 contains 11 residues. CDR3 amino acids: CASSSGQPLHF. The CDR3 DNA follows: TGTGCCAGCAGTTCAGGGCAACCCCTCCACTTT.

The chain links TRBV7-9 to TRBJ1-2, with a possible D match to TRBD1 (6 bases). The CDR3 is made up of 14 amino acids. Between the trimmed V and J ends, which lost 5 bases and 3 bases, there was a span of 13 bases. The germline V gene has CDR1 SEHNR and CDR2 FQNEAQ (reference sequence). This chain's CDR3 is CASSLGGRDYGYTF. In DNA, the CDR3 is TGTGCCAGCAGCCTCGGGGGGCGCGACTATGGCTACACCTTC.

The chain uses TRBV2 and TRBJ2-7, with a weak D call TRBD1 (6 bases). Trimming took off 8 bases at V and 0 bases at J, with 14 bases between the two ends. Germline V gene lookup returns CDR1 SNHLY and CDR2 FYNNEI. This CDR3 comprises 14 residues. The CDR3 region has the DNA TGTGCCAGCCTCAGGGGTGGGAGCTCCTACGAGCAGTACTTC. This encodes CASLRGGSSYEQYF.

The chain recombines TRBV7-9 with TRBJ2-7; D perhaps matches TRBD1 (5 bases). The CDR3 extends over 11 amino acids. Germline CDR1 reads SEHNR; CDR2 reads FQNEAQ (reference sequence). Trimming shortened V by 3 bases and J by 7 bases, and 7 bases separated the two germline ends. The DNA of the CDR3 is TGTGCCAGCAGCTTGAAGGGGGAGCAGTACTTC. This sequence encodes CASSLKGEQYF. The full variable domain, with the rest looked up from reference TRBV7-9 and TRBJ2-7, is DTGVSQNPRHKITKRGQNVTFRCDPISEHNRLYWYRQTLGQGPEFLTYFQNEAQLEKSRLLSDRFSAERPKGSFSTLEIQRTEQGDSAMYLCASSLKGEQYFGPGTRLTVT.

This clone came up once. The chain links TRBV11-2 to TRBJ2-2; D is ambiguous. Germline CDR1 SGHAT, CDR2 FQNNGV. The CDR3 has 15 amino acids. Trimming left V 5 bases short and J 0 bases short, with 10 bases between. In DNA, the CDR3 is TGTGCCAGCAGCCCACTGCATGCGAACACCGGGGAGCTGTTTTTT. It codes for CASSPLHANTGELFF.

With respect to this clone: The same CDR3 is also encoded by other DNA sequences in this sample. The chain employs TRBV18 and TRBJ1-1; 7 nucleotides align to TRBD1. Germline CDR1 and CDR2: KGHSH and LQKENI. This CDR3 contains 15 residues. J gave up 1 base and V 3 bases, and 5 bases lay outside the gene matches. CDR3 in DNA: TGTGCCAGCTCACCGGCGAGGGGGCGGAACACTGAAGCTTTCTTT. Its translation: CASSPARGRNTEAFF.

The chain couples TRBV10-3 to TRBJ1-5; D may be TRBD1 (5 bases). The germline CDR1 and CDR2 sequences are ENHRY and SYGVKD. The CDR3 is 13 amino acids. Deletions cut 10 bases from V and 0 bases from J, with 10 bases between. The CDR3 DNA reads TGTGCCACCCGACAGTATAGCAATCAGCCCCAGCATTTT. Translating gives CATRQYSNQPQHF.

The V call is TRBV30, the J call TRBJ2-1; TRBD2 matches 10 bases. V was clipped by 0 bases and J by 5 bases; unmatched bases: 10. Germline CDR1 GTSNPN, CDR2 SVGIG (reference sequence). The CDR3 extends over 17 amino acids. CDR3: CAWSVRIGLAAHNEQFF. The DNA for the CDR3 is TGTGCCTGGAGTGTACGAATCGGACTAGCGGCCCACAATGAGCAGTTCTTC.

The chain employs TRBV7-9 and TRBJ2-5; weak D call: TRBD1 (7 bases). Germline V gene sequence: CDR1 SEHNR, CDR2 FQNEAQ (reference sequence). This CDR3 contains 16 residues. Trimming cost V 0 bases and J 9 bases, with 20 bases left between them. CDR3 loop: CASSLATTGRFRAQYF. The CDR3 coding sequence is TGTGCCAGCAGCTTAGCTACGACAGGGAGGTTCAGGGCCCAGTACTTC.

The chain uses TRBV7-9 and TRBJ2-2; no clear D. The CDR3 sequence is 11 residues long. Between the trimmed V and J ends, which lost 5 bases and 10 bases, there was a span of 8 bases. Germline V gene lookup returns CDR1 SEHNR and CDR2 FQNEAQ (reference sequence). CDR3 sequence (DNA): TGTGCCAGCAGCCAACGAGAGGAGCTGTTTTTT. Encoded protein: CASSQREELFF.

The V gene is TRBV2, the J gene TRBJ2-7; D possibly corresponds to TRBD1 (7 bases). V dropped 6 bases and J dropped 1 base, with 13 bases sitting between them. This CDR3 comprises 14 residues. The germline V gene has CDR1 SNHLY and CDR2 FYNNEI. The CDR3 region has the DNA TGTGCCAGCAGGTTGACAGGGACTTCCTACGAGCAGTACTTC. Residues: CASRLTGTSYEQYF.

The V call is TRBV6-6, the J call TRBJ2-7; 10 nucleotides agree with TRBD2. V lost 7 bases and J lost 1; bases outside the gene matches: 4. Germline V gives CDR1 MNHNY, CDR2 SVGAGI (reference sequence). This CDR3 is built from 14 residues. The CDR3 DNA sequence: TGTGCCAGCATCCCAGCGGGGGGGTCCTACGAGCAGTACTTC. Its protein is CASIPAGGSYEQYF.

V and J are TRBV5-6 and TRBJ2-1, with 16 bases identical to TRBD2. Germline V gives CDR1 SGHDT, CDR2 YYEEEE. The CDR3 contains 17 residues. Unmatched junction bases numbered 8, after V lost 4 bases and J lost 7 bases. The CDR3 DNA sequence: TGTGCCAGCAGCAGCGGGACTAGCGGGAGGGCCACAAATGAGCAGTTCTTC. It codes for CASSSGTSGRATNEQFF.

This clone has just one count. This rearrangement joins TRBV28 to TRBJ2-3, with a weak D call TRBD2 (5 bases). CDR1 and CDR2 from the germline V gene are MDHEN and SYDVKM. The CDR3 is made up of 15 amino acids. Trimming shortened V by 10 bases and J by 4 bases, and 21 bases separated the two germline ends. In DNA form, the CDR3 reads TGTGCCACCGCCGGGAAAGTAGTGGTGTCAGATACGCAGTATTTT. Amino acids: CATAGKVVVSDTQYF.

The chain combines TRBV28 with TRBJ1-2; unclear D gene. V shed 5 bases and J shed 1 base, with 8 bases lying between them. The CDR3 has 13 residues. The germline gives CDR1 MDHEN, CDR2 SYDVKM. Here the CDR3 reads CASSPQVNYGYTF. CDR3 bases: TGTGCCAGCAGTCCGCAGGTTAACTATGGCTACACCTTC.